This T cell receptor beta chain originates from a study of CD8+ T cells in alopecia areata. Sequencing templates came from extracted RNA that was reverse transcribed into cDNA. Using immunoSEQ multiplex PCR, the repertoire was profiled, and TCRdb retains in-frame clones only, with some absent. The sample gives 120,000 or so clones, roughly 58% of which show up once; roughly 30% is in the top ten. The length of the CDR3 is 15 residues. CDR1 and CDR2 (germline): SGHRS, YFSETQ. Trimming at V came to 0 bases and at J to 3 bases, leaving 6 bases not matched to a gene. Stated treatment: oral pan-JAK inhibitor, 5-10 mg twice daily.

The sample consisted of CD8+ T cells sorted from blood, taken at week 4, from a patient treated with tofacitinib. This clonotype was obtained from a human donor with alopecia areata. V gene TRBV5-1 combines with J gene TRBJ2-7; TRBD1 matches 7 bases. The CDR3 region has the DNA TGCGCCAGCAGCTTGGAGGGACAGTCGGACTACGAGCAGTACTTC. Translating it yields CASSLEGQSDYEQYF.